These T cell receptor beta chains were read from a single sample in a study of CD8 T cells in Susac syndrome. From the immunoSEQ multiplex PCR reads, TCRdb called clonotypes with MiXCR, one entry per CDR3 protein. Altogether some 450,000 distinct CDR3 sequences are present, approximately 89% being singletons, with the ten largest covering approximately 0.12%. Sequencing used CD8+ T cells from PBMCs. The receptors come from a human donor with multiple sclerosis. Both conserved end residues are part of each CDR3. The D gene is left open where the match is weak.

cdr3_aa: CASSLPPGQGVNYGYTF; cdr3_nt: TGTGCCAGCAGCTTACCCCCCGGACAGGGTGTAAACTATGGCTACACCTTC; j_call: TRBJ1-2; d_call: TRBD1; v_call: TRBV7-9
cdr3_aa: CASSPRTSGRARDTQYF; cdr3_nt: TGTGCCAGCAGCCCTCGGACTAGCGGGAGGGCCAGAGATACGCAGTATTTT; j_call: TRBJ2-3; d_call: TRBD2; v_call: TRBV7-9
cdr3_aa: CANSRRQRNTEAFF; cdr3_nt: TGCGCCAACAGCCGGCGCCAGAGGAACACTGAAGCTTTCTTT; j_call: TRBJ1-1; d_call: .; v_call: TRBV4-1
cdr3_aa: CASSLVSGRDTGELFF; cdr3_nt: TGTGCCAGCAGTTTAGTAAGCGGGAGGGACACGGGGGAGCTGTTTTTT; j_call: TRBJ2-2; d_call: TRBD2; v_call: TRBV12-3/TRBV12-4
cdr3_aa: CASSQGIGTEAFF; cdr3_nt: TGTGCCAGCAGTCAGGGGATAGGCACTGAAGCTTTCTTT; j_call: TRBJ1-1; d_call: .; v_call: TRBV28
cdr3_aa: CASLLGLSSYNEQFF; cdr3_nt: TGTGCCAGCCTTCTAGGACTAAGCTCCTACAATGAGCAGTTCTTC; j_call: TRBJ2-1; d_call: .; v_call: TRBV6-1
cdr3_aa: CASGIQGQYQPQHF; cdr3_nt: TGTGCCAGCGGCATACAGGGGCAGTATCAGCCCCAGCATTTT; j_call: TRBJ1-5; d_call: TRBD1; v_call: TRBV27
cdr3_aa: CASSMGGLELFF; cdr3_nt: TGTGCCAGCTCAATGGGCGGCTTAGAGCTGTTTTTT; j_call: TRBJ2-2; d_call: .; v_call: TRBV5-4
cdr3_aa: CASSTWGSFSNQPQHF; cdr3_nt: TGTGCCAGCAGTACCTGGGGCAGCTTCAGCAATCAGCCCCAGCATTTT; j_call: TRBJ1-5; d_call: .; v_call: TRBV19
cdr3_aa: CASSLYPSGSEQFF; cdr3_nt: TGTGCCAGCAGCTTATACCCCTCAGGGTCTGAGCAGTTCTTC; j_call: TRBJ2-1; d_call: .; v_call: TRBV11-3
cdr3_aa: CASSGGRDEDGYTF; cdr3_nt: TGTGCCAGCAGCGGGGGACGGGACGAGGATGGCTACACCTTC; j_call: TRBJ1-2; d_call: .; v_call: TRBV9
cdr3_aa: CASSFTEFYGYTF; cdr3_nt: TGTGCCAGCAGCTTCACGGAGTTCTATGGCTACACCTTC; j_call: TRBJ1-2; d_call: .; v_call: TRBV13
cdr3_aa: CASSGLGGPTGELFF; cdr3_nt: TGTGCCAGCAGTGGCCTCGGGGGGCCGACCGGGGAGCTGTTTTTT; j_call: TRBJ2-2; d_call: .; v_call: TRBV27
cdr3_aa: CASSLPGLAVSADTQYF; cdr3_nt: TGTGCCAGCAGCCTCCCCGGACTAGCAGTTTCGGCAGATACGCAGTATTTT; j_call: TRBJ2-3; d_call: TRBD2; v_call: TRBV7-9